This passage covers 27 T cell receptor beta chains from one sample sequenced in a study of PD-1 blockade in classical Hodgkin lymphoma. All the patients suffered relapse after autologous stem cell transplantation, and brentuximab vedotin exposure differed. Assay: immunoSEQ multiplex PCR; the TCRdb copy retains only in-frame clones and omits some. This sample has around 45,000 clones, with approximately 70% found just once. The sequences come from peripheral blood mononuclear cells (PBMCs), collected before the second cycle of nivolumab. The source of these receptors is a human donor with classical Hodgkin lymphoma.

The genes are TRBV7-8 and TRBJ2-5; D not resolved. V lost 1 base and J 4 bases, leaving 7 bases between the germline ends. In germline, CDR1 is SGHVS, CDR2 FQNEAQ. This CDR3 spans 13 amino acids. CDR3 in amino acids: CASSLEERETQYF. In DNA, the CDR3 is TGTGCCAGCAGCTTAGAAGAGAGAGAGACCCAGTACTTC.

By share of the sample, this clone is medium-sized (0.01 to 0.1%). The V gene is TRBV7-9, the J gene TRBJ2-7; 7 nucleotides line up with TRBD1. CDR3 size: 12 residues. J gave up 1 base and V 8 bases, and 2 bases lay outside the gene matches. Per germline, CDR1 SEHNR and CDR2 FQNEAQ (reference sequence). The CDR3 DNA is TGTGCCAGCCGGGACAGATCCTACGAGCAGTACTTC. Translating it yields CASRDRSYEQYF.

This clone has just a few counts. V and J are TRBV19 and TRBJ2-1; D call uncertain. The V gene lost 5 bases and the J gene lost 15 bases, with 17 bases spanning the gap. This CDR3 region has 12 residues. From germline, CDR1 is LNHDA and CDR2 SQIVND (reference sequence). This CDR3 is CASSAPRNRLFF. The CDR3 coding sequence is TGTGCCAGTAGTGCGCCGAGGAATCGGTTGTTCTTC.

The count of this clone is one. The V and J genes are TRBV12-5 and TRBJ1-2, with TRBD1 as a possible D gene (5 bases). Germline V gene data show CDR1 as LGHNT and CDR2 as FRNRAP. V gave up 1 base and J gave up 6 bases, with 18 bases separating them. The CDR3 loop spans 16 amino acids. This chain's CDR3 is CASGLAPPGSGNGYTF. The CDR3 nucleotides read TGTGCTAGTGGTTTGGCCCCCCCCGGGTCAGGGAATGGCTACACCTTC.

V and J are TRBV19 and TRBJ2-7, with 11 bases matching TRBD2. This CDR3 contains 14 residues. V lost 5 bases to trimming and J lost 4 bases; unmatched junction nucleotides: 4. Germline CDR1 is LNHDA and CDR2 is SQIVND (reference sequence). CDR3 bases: TGTGCCAGTAGTTCGACTAGCGGGGATTACGAGCAGTACTTC. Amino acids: CASSSTSGDYEQYF.

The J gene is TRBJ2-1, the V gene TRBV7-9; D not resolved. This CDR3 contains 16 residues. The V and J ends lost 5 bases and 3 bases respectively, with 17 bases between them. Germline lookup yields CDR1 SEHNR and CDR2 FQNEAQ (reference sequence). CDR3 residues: CASSNSLSVRYNEQFF. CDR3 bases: TGTGCCAGCAGCAACTCCCTTTCCGTACGCTACAATGAGCAGTTCTTC.

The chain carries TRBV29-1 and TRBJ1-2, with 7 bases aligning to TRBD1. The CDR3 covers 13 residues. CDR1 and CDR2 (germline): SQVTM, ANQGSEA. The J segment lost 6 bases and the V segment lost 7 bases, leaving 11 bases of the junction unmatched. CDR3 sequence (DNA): TGCAGCGCCCCCGCACAGGGGATTGATGGCTACACCTTC. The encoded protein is CSAPAQGIDGYTF.

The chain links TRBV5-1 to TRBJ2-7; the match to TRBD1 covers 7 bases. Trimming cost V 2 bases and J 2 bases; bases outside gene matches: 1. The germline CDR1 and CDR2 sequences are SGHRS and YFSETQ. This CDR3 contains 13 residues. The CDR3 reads CASSFGTAYEQYF. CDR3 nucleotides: TGCGCCAGCAGCTTCGGGACAGCCTACGAGCAGTACTTC.

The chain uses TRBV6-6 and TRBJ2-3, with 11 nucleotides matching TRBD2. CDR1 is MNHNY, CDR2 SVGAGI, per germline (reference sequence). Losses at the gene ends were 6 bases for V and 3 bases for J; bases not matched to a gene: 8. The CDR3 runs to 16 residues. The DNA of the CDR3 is TGTGCCAGCAGCCGACCGCTAGCGGGGGGTACAGATACGCAGTATTTT. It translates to CASSRPLAGGTDTQYF.

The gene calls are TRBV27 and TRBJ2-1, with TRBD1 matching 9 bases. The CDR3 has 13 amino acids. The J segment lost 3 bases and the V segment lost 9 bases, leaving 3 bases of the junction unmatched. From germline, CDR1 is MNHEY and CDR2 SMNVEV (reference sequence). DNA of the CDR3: TGTGCCAGTGGACAGGGGTTCTACAATGAGCAGTTCTTC. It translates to CASGQGFYNEQFF.

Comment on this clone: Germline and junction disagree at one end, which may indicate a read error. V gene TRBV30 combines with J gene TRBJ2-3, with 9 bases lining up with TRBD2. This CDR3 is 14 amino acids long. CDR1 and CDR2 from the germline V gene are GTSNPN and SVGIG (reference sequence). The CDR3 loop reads CAWSVGTLVAGDHF. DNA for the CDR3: TGTGCCTGGAGTGTAGGGACCTTGGTAGCGGGGGATCATTTT.

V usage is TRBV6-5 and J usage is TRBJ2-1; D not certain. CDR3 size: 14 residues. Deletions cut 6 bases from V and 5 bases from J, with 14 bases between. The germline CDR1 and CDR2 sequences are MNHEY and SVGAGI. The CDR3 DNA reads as TGTGCCAGCAGCCGCAGTTTCTCGGACAATGAGCAGTTCTTC. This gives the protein CASSRSFSDNEQFF.

DNA for the CDR3: TGTGCCAGCAGAAACCCTTTCATAGCGGGGGAAGAGACCCAGTACTTC. Translation gives CASRNPFIAGEETQYF. This chain joins TRBV6-6 and TRBJ2-5; 9 nucleotides match TRBD2. Germline CDR1 MNHNY, CDR2 SVGAGI (reference sequence). The CDR3 is 16 residues long. V was pared by 6 bases and J by 3 bases, with 11 bases of the junction left unmatched.

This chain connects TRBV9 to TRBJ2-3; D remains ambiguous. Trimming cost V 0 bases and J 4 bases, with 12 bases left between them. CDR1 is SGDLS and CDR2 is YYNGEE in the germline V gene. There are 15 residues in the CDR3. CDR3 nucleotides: TGTGCCAGCAGCGTAGCTGATGCGAAGGCAGATACGCAGTATTTT. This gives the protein CASSVADAKADTQYF.

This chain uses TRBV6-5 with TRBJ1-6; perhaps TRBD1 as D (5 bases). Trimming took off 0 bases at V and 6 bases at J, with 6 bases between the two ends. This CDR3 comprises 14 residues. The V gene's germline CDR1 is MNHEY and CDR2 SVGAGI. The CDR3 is CASSYSTANSPLHF. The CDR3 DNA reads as TGTGCCAGCAGTTACTCGACAGCTAATTCACCCCTCCACTTT.

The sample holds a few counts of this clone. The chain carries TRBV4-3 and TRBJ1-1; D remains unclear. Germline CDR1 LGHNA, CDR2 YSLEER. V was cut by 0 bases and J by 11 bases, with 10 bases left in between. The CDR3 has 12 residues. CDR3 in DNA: TGCGCCAGCAGCCAAGATCCACGCCGGGCTTTCTTT. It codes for CASSQDPRRAFF.

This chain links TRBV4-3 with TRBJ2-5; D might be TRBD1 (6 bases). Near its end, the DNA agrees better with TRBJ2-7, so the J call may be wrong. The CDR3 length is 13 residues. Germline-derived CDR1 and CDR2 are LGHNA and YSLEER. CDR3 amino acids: CASSQGARYEQYF. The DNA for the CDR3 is TGCGCCAGCAGCCAGGGGGCACGATACGAGCAGTACTTC.

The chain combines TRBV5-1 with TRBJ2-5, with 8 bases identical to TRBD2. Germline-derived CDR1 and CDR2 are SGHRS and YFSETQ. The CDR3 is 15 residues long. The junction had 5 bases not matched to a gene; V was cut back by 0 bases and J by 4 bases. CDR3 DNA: TGCGCCAGCAGCTTGGCTAGCGGGCCCCCAGAGACCCAGTACTTC. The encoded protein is CASSLASGPPETQYF. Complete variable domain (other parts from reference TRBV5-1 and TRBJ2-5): KAGVTQTPRYLIKTRGQQVTLSCSPISGHRSVSWYQQTPGQGLQFLFEYFSETQRNKGNFPGRFSGRQFSNSRSEMNVSTLELGDSALYLCASSLASGPPETQYFGPGTRLLVL.

The CDR3 bases are TGTGCCAGCAGCGCACAGGGGACTGGGTTCGGAGAGACCCAGTACTTC. Its protein is CASSAQGTGFGETQYF. This chain links TRBV9 with TRBJ2-5; possibly TRBD1 for D (7 bases). Germline V gene data show CDR1 as SGDLS and CDR2 as YYNGEE. The CDR3 extends over 16 amino acids. The V end lost 3 bases, the J end lost 4 bases, and 19 bases lay between the germline ends.

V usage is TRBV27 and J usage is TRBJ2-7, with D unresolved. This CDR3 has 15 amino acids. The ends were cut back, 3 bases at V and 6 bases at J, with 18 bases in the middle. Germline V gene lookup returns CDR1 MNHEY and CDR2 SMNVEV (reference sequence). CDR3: CASSFLGQPGVEQYF. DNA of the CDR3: TGTGCCAGCAGTTTCTTAGGGCAGCCAGGCGTCGAGCAGTACTTC.

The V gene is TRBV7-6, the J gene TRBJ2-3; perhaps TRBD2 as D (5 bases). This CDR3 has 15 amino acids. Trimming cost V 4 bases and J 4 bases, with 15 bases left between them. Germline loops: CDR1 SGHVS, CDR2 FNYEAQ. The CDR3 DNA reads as TGTGCCAGCAGCTCGGACTTCGGGGAATCAGATACGCAGTATTTT. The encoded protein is CASSSDFGESDTQYF.

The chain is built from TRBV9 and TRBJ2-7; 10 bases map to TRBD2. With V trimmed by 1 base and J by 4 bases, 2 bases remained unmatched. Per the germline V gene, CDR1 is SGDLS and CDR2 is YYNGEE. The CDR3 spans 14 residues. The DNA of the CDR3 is TGTGCCAGCAGCGTAAGCGGGGGGGAATACGAGCAGTACTTC. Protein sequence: CASSVSGGEYEQYF.

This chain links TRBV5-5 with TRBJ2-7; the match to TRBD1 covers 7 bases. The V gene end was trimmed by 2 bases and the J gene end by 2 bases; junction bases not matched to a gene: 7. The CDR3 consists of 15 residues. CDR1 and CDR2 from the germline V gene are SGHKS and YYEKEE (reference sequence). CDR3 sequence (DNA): TGTGCCAGCAGCTTACAGGACAGGCGGGCCTACGAGCAGTACTTC. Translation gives CASSLQDRRAYEQYF. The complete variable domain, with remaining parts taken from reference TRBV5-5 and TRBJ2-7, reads DAGVTQSPTHLIKTRGQQVTLRCSPISGHKSVSWYQQVLGQGPQFIFQYYEKEERGRGNFPDRFSARQFPNYSSELNVNALLLGDSALYLCASSLQDRRAYEQYFGPGTRLTVT.

The CDR3 loop is CASSLYRDQIFYGYTF. As DNA, the CDR3 is TGTGCCAGCAGCTTATATCGTGATCAGATTTTCTATGGCTACACCTTC. V usage is TRBV7-3 and J usage is TRBJ1-2; D is unresolved. The CDR3 runs to 16 residues. Looked up from germline, CDR1 is SGHTA and CDR2 is FQGTGA. The V end was cut by 2 bases, the J end by 4 bases, with 17 bases between.

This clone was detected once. Here the CDR3 reads CASSIGGRETQYF. The CDR3 nucleotides read TGTGCCAGTAGTATAGGAGGGAGAGAGACCCAGTACTTC. This sequence joins TRBV19 and TRBJ2-5, with a weak D call TRBD2 (5 bases). V lost 1 base and J 4 bases, leaving 7 bases between the germline ends. Germline V gene sequence: CDR1 LNHDA, CDR2 SQIVND (reference sequence). CDR3 length: 13 amino acids.

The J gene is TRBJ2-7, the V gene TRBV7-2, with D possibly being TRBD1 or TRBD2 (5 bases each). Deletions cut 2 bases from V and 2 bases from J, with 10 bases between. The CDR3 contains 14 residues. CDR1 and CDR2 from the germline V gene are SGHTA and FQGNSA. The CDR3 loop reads CASSLYKGPYEQYF. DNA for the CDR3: TGTGCCAGCAGCTTATACAAGGGACCCTACGAGCAGTACTTC.

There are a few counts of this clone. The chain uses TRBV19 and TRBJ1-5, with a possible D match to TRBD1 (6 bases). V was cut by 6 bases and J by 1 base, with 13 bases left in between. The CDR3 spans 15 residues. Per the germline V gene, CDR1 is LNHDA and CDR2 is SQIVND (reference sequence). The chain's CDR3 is CASRATTGSNQPQHF. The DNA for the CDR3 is TGTGCCAGTAGAGCGACGACAGGAAGCAATCAGCCCCAGCATTTT.